This T cell receptor (beta chain) derives from a study of blood T cell repertoires in COVID-19. Across the whole study: Sample material is recorded as cDNA or gDNA derived from T cells, B-cell-depleted T cells, or PBMCs.

Original processing methods: Researchers report that nucleated cell counts were estimated from reference gene primer amplification. Generated by immunoSEQ multiplex PCR, the TCRdb table keeps only in-frame clones and is missing some. That table gives V, J and clone size, and the DNA gave D and trimming. The sample holds around 95,000 clones, roughly 80% seen once. The J segment lost 7 bases and the V segment lost 5 bases, leaving 9 bases of the junction unmatched. The germline CDR1 and CDR2 sequences are MNHEY and SMNVEV (reference sequence). The CDR3 totals 16 residues. V is TRBV27 and J is TRBJ1-4; 11 nucleotides match TRBD1. Sequenced input: peripheral blood. This clonotype was obtained from a woman aged 80 or over with acute or convalescent COVID-19. Written as DNA, the CDR3 is TGTGCCAGCAGTATGGCCCGGACAGGGGGCGTTGAAAAACTGTTTTTT. Translating it yields CASSMARTGGVEKLFF.